The 18 T cell receptor beta chains reported below all come from one sample, sequenced in a study of tissue T cells after allogeneic stem cell transplantation. TCRdb keeps only in-frame clones here, not all; method: immunoSEQ multiplex PCR. This sample yields more than 9,000 clones, of which around three quarters are seen a single time; around an eighth belongs to the top ten. The sample here was tissue from the right colon, taken at autopsy. These receptor sequences come from a woman between 18 and 50 years old with breast cancer.

This clone was detected a few times. The J gene is TRBJ2-1, the V gene TRBV5-1; weak D call: TRBD2 (6 bases). The V and J ends lost 3 bases and 7 bases respectively, with 20 bases between them. The CDR3 spans 16 residues. The germline V gene has CDR1 SGHRS and CDR2 YFSETQ. CDR3 DNA sequence: TGCGCCAGCAGCTCCGACCGGGGACTGGACTGGAATGAGCAGTTCTTC. Translating it yields CASSSDRGLDWNEQFF.

Of note for this clone: One junction end disagrees with the germline gene, perhaps due to a read error. V gene TRBV12-3 or TRBV12-4 combines with J gene TRBJ2-4, with D possibly being TRBD2 (5 bases). The CDR3 is made up of 12 amino acids. The CDR3, as DNA: TGTGCCAGCAGCTTAGGGAGAAACATTCAGTACTTC. This gives the protein CASSLGRNIQYF.

This clone was seen a few times. The rearrangement joins TRBV5-1 to TRBJ2-2; the D is unclear. Per the germline V gene, CDR1 is SGHRS and CDR2 is YFSETQ. Trimming took 3 bases from V and 2 from J, leaving 8 bases between them. CDR3 length: 14 amino acids. The CDR3, as DNA: TGCGCCAGCAGCTACCGGCAAAACACCGGGGAGCTGTTTTTT. Its translation is CASSYRQNTGELFF.

This chain uses TRBV12-5 with TRBJ1-4; the match to TRBD1 covers 10 bases. Germline trimming cut 6 bases from V and 7 bases from J; bases unmatched to any gene: 5. The germline CDR1 and CDR2 sequences are LGHNT and FRNRAP. The CDR3 runs to 14 residues. The CDR3 coding sequence is TGTGCTAGTGGAAACGACAGGGGGCGTGAAAAACTGTTTTTT. Protein: CASGNDRGREKLFF.

The chain employs TRBV30 and TRBJ1-2; D is unclear. The CDR3 contains 10 residues. V was clipped by 5 bases and J by 7 bases, with 8 bases between them. The V gene's germline CDR1 is GTSNPN and CDR2 SVGIG (reference sequence). The CDR3 DNA follows: TGTGCCTGGGGGTCGCGTGGCTACACCTTC. Encoded protein: CAWGSRGYTF.

The chain employs TRBV6-1 and TRBJ2-7; tentatively, D is TRBD1 (6 bases). Trimming took off 2 bases at V and 5 bases at J, with 16 bases between the two ends. CDR1 is MNHNS and CDR2 is SASEGT in the germline V gene. CDR3 length: 15 amino acids. This chain's CDR3 is CASSERQAGFDEQYF. The CDR3, as DNA: TGTGCCAGCAGTGAAAGACAGGCCGGGTTCGACGAGCAGTACTTC.

This chain joins TRBV11-2 and TRBJ2-4; perhaps TRBD1 as D (6 bases). V lost 5 bases and J 1 base, leaving 12 bases between the germline ends. The CDR3 consists of 15 residues. Germline loops: CDR1 SGHAT, CDR2 FQNNGV. The CDR3: CASSPEGVAKNIQYF. CDR3 sequence (DNA): TGTGCCAGCAGCCCAGAGGGGGTGGCCAAAAACATTCAGTACTTC.

The chain has TRBV6-2 or TRBV6-3 and TRBJ1-1; a possible D gene is TRBD1 (5 bases). Trimming left V 6 bases short and J 3 bases short, with 11 bases between. CDR3 size: 13 residues. CDR1 and CDR2 from the germline V gene are MNHEY and SVGEGT. CDR3 loop: CASSQHRYTEAFF. In DNA form, the CDR3 reads TGTGCCAGCAGCCAACACAGGTACACTGAAGCTTTCTTT.

This chain connects TRBV6-6 to TRBJ2-7; TRBD2 agrees at 7 bases. V shed 4 bases and J 4 bases; nucleotides not matched to a gene: 7. From germline, CDR1 is MNHNY and CDR2 SVGAGI (reference sequence). The CDR3 has 14 residues. CDR3 in DNA: TGTGCCAGCAGTTTCGTGGCGGGAGCATACGAGCAGTACTTC. This codes for CASSFVAGAYEQYF.

The rearrangement uses TRBV19 and TRBJ2-2; a possible D gene is TRBD2 (5 bases). Germline V gene data show CDR1 as LNHDA and CDR2 as SQIVND (reference sequence). Trimming shortened V by 7 bases and J by 0 bases, and 12 bases separated the two germline ends. This CDR3 contains 15 residues. Written as DNA, the CDR3 is TGTGCCAGTAACTGGGCGGACTCGAACACCGGGGAGCTGTTTTTT. Residues: CASNWADSNTGELFF.

This clone was recorded only once. The V gene is TRBV25-1, the J gene TRBJ1-2; D might be TRBD1 (6 bases). V was clipped by 2 bases and J by 3 bases, with 10 bases between them. The length of the CDR3 is 14 residues. Germline V gene data show CDR1 as MGHDK and CDR2 as SYGVNS. The CDR3 reads CASSEQQGHYGYTF. CDR3 coding DNA: TGTGCCAGCAGTGAACAACAGGGACACTATGGCTACACCTTC.

The V call is TRBV19, the J call TRBJ1-2; TRBD1 is a possible D gene (6 bases). Germline-derived CDR1 and CDR2 are LNHDA and SQIVND (reference sequence). The CDR3 is 14 residues long. V was clipped by 5 bases and J by 5 bases, with 15 bases between them. DNA of the CDR3: TGTGCCAGTAGTTGGGTCGGGACAACATATGGCTACACCTTC. It translates to CASSWVGTTYGYTF.

In its sample, this clone was seen once. J is TRBJ2-3 and V is TRBV6-5; maybe TRBD2 (5 bases). From germline, CDR1 is MNHEY and CDR2 SVGAGI. CDR3 length: 15 amino acids. V was pared by 7 bases and J by 3 bases, with 17 bases between. The CDR3: CASKEGSEPTDTQYF. CDR3 nucleotide sequence: TGTGCCAGCAAGGAAGGGAGCGAGCCTACAGATACGCAGTATTTT.

This chain uses TRBV30 with TRBJ2-7, with TRBD2 matching 9 bases. CDR1 is GTSNPN and CDR2 is SVGIG in the germline V gene (reference sequence). With 5 bases clipped from V and 6 bases from J, the junction kept 2 bases outside the gene matches. The CDR3 is 11 residues long. The CDR3 spells CAWGRGGEQYF. As DNA, the CDR3 is TGTGCCTGGGGGCGGGGGGGCGAGCAGTACTTC.

V gene TRBV28 combines with J gene TRBJ2-7; the match to TRBD2 covers 10 bases. The CDR3 extends over 13 amino acids. V was clipped by 5 bases and J by 3 bases; unmatched bases: 1. Germline assignment: CDR1 MDHEN and CDR2 SYDVKM. The CDR3 DNA follows: TGTGCCAGCAGTGGGACTAGCGACTACGAGCAGTACTTC. Translation: CASSGTSDYEQYF.

This clone has more than one count but fewer than ten. This chain links TRBV2 with TRBJ2-5; D gene uncertain. The CDR3 is made up of 12 amino acids. The germline V gene encodes CDR1 SNHLY and CDR2 FYNNEI. Trimming stripped 4 bases from V and 5 bases from J, with 8 bases between. CDR3 loop: CASSGEGETQYF. The CDR3 nucleotides read TGTGCCAGCAGTGGCGAAGGCGAGACCCAGTACTTC.

The chain has TRBV6-4 and TRBJ1-5; possible D gene TRBD1, 6 bases. The CDR3 consists of 16 residues. Trimming took off 0 bases at V and 4 bases at J, with 13 bases between the two ends. The germline CDR1 and CDR2 sequences are MRHNA and SNTAGT. The CDR3 here is CASSDSRQGPNQPQHF. DNA of the CDR3: TGTGCCAGCAGTGACTCTCGGCAGGGGCCTAATCAGCCCCAGCATTTT.

This chain joins TRBV27 and TRBJ1-6; 8 bases are a match to TRBD1. CDR1 is MNHEY and CDR2 is SMNVEV in the germline V gene (reference sequence). This CDR3 has 14 amino acids. J gave up 10 bases and V 4 bases, and 6 bases lay outside the gene matches. In DNA, the CDR3 is TGTGCCAGCAGTTGGACAGGGCTGGAGTCACCCCTCCACTTT. Its translation: CASSWTGLESPLHF.